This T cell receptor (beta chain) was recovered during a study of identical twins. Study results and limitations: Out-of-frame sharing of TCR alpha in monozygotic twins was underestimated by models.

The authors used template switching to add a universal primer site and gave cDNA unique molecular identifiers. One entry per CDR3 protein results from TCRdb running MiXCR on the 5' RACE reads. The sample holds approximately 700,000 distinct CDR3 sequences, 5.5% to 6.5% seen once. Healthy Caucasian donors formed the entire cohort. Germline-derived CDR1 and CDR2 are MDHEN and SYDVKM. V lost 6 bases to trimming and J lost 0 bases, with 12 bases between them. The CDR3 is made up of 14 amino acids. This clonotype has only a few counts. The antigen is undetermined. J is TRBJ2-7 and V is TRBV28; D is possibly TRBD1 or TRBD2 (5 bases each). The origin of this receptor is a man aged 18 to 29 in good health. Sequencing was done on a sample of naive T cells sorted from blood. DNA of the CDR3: TGTGCCAGCAGGGGGACGGCAAACTCCTACGAGCAGTACTTC. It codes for CASRGTANSYEQYF.